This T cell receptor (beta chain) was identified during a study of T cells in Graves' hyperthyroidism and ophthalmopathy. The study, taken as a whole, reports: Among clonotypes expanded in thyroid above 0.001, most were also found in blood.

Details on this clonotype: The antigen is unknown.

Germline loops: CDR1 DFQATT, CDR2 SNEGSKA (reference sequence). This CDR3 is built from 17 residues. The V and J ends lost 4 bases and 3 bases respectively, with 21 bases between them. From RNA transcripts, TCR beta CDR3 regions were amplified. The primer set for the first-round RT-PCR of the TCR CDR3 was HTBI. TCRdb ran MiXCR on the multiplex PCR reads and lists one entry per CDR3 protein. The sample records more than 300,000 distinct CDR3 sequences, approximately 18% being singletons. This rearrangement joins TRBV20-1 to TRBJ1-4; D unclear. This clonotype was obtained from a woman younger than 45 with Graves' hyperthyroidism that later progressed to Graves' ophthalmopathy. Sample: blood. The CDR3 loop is CSATNNIGVRANEKLFF. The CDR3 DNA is TGCAGTGCTACAAATAATATAGGCGTTCGGGCTAATGAAAAACTGTTTTTT.